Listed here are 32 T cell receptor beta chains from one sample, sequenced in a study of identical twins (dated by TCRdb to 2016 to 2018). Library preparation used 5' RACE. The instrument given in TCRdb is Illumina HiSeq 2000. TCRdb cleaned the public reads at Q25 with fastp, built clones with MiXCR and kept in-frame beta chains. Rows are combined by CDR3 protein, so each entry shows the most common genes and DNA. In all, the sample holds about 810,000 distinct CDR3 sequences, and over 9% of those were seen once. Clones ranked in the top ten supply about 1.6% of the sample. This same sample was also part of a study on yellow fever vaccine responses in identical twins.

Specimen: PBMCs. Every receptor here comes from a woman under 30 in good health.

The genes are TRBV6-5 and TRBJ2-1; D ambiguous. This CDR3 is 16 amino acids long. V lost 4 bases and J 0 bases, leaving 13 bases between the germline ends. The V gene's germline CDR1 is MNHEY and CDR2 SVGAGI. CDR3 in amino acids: CASSLLRHRSYNEQFF. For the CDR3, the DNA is TGTGCCAGCAGTTTACTGAGACACCGCTCCTACAATGAGCAGTTCTTC.

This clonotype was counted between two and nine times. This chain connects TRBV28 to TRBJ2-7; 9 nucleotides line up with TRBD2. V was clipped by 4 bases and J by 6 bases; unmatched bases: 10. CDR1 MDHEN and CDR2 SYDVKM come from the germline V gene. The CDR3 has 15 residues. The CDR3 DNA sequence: TGTGCCAGCAGTTCCTTAGCGGGAGCTAGGTTCGAGCAGTACTTC. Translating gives CASSSLAGARFEQYF.

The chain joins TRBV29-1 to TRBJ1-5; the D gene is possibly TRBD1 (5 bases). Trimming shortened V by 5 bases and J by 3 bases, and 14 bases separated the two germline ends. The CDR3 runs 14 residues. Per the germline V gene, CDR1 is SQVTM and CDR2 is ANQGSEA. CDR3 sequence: CSVLEGNSNQPQHF. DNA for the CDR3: TGCAGCGTTCTCGAGGGGAATTCCAATCAGCCCCAGCATTTT.

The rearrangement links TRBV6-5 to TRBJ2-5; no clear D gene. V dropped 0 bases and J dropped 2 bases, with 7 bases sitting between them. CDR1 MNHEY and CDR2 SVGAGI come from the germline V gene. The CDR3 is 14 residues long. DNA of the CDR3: TGTGCCAGCAGTTACTCGACCGGACAAGAGACCCAGTACTTC. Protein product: CASSYSTGQETQYF.

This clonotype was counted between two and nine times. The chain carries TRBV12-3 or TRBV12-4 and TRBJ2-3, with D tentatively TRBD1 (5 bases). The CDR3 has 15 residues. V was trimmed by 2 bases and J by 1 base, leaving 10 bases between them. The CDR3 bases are TGTGCCAGCAGTTTACAAGGGGTTCGCACAGATACGCAGTATTTT. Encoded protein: CASSLQGVRTDTQYF.

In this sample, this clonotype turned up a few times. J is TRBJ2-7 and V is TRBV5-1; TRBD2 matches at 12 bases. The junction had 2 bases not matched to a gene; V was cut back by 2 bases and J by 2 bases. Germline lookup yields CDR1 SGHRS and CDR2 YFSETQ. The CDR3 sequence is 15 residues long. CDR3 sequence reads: CASSLRLAGAYEQYF. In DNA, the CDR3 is TGCGCCAGCAGCTTACGACTAGCGGGAGCCTACGAGCAGTACTTC.

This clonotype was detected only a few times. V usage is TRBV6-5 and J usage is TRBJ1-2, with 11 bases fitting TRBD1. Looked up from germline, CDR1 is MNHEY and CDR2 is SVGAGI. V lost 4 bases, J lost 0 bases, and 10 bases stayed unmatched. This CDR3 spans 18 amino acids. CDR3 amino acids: CASSSTGDRGLANYGYTF. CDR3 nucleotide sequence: TGTGCCAGCAGTTCCACCGGGGACAGGGGGTTAGCTAACTATGGCTACACCTTC.

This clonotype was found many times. CDR3 bases: TGCAGCGTTCGAGGGACAGGGTACTATGGCTACACCTTC. It codes for CSVRGTGYYGYTF. The chain employs TRBV29-1 and TRBJ1-2, with 9 bases that match TRBD1. CDR1 is SQVTM, CDR2 ANQGSEA, per germline. The CDR3 spans 13 residues. The junction had 4 bases not matched to a gene; V was cut back by 5 bases and J by 3 bases.

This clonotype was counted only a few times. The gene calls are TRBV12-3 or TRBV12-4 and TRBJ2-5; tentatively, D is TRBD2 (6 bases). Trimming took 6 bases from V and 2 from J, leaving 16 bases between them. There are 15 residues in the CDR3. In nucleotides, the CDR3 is TGTGCCAGCAGCAGACCCGGGACTGCACAAGAGACCCAGTACTTC. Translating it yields CASSRPGTAQETQYF.

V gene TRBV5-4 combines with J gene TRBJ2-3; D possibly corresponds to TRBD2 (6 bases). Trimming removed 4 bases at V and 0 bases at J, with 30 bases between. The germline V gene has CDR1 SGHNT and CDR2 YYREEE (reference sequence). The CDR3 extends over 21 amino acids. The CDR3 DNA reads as TGTGCCAGCAGCCTTGTGTTTTTCCGGGAGCCGCAACAATTTAGCACAGATACGCAGTATTTT. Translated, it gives CASSLVFFREPQQFSTDTQYF.

The CDR3 loop reads CASSFSGTGLTDTQYF. The CDR3 region has the DNA TGTGCCAGCAGTTTTTCCGGGACAGGCCTCACAGATACGCAGTATTTT. V is TRBV12-3 or TRBV12-4 and J is TRBJ2-3, with TRBD1 matching over 8 bases. Germline trimming cut 3 bases from V and 2 bases from J; bases unmatched to any gene: 7. CDR3 length: 16 amino acids.

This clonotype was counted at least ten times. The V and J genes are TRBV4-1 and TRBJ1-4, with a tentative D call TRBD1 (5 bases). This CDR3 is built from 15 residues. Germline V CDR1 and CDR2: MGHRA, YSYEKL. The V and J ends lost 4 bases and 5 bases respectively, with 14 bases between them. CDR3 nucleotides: TGCGCCAGCAGCCGGGGGGACGGCGCGAATGAAAAACTGTTTTTT. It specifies CASSRGDGANEKLFF.

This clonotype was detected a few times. The CDR3, as DNA: TGTGCCAGACGGACTAGCGGATCCCAAGAGACCCAGTACTTC. It yields the protein CARRTSGSQETQYF. The chain couples TRBV9 to TRBJ2-5; 10 bases fit TRBD2. The length of the CDR3 is 14 residues. The germline gives CDR1 SGDLS, CDR2 YYNGEE. Germline trimming cut 8 bases from V and 1 base from J; bases unmatched to any gene: 5. The variable domain in full, with the rest retrieved from reference TRBV9 and TRBJ2-5, is DSGVTQTPKHLITATGQRVTLRCSPRSGDLSVYWYQQSLDQGLQFLIQYYNGEERAKGNILERFSAQQFPDLHSELNLSSLELGDSALYFCARRTSGSQETQYFGPGTRLLVL.

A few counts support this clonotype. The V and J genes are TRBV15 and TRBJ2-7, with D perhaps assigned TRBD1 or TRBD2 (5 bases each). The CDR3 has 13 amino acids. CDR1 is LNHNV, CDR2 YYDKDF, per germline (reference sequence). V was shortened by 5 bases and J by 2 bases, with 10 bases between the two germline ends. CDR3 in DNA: TGTGCCACCAGCCAGGGACCTACCTACGAGCAGTACGTC. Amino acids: CATSQGPTYEQYV.

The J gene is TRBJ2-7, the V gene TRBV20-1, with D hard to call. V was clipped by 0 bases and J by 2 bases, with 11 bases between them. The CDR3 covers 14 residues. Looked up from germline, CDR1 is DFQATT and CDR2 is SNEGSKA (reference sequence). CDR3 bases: TGCAGTGCTAGAGATGAGACGAGACCCTACGAGCAGTACTTC. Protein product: CSARDETRPYEQYF.

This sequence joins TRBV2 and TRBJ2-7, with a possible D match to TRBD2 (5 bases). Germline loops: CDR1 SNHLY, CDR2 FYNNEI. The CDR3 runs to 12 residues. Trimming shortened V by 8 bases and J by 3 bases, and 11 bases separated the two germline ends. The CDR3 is CASLGSGYEQYF. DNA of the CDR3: TGTGCCAGCCTGGGCAGCGGCTACGAGCAGTACTTC.

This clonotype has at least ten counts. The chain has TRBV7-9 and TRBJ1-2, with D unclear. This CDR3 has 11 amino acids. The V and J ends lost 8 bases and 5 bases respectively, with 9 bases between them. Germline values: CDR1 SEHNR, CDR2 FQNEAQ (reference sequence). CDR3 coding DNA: TGTGCCAGCGGGCAGCCGTATGGCTACACCTTC. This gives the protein CASGQPYGYTF.

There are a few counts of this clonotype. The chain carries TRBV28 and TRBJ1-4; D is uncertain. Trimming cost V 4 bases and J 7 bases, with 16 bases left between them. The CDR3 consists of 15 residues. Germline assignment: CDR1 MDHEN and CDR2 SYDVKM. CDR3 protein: CASSSLRGFSEKLFF. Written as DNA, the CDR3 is TGTGCCAGCAGTTCGCTCAGAGGGTTCTCTGAAAAACTGTTTTTT. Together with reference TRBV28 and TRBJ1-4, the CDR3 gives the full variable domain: DVKVTQSSRYLVKRTGEKVFLECVQDMDHENMFWYRQDPGLGLRLIYFSYDVKMKEKGDIPEGYSVSREKKERFSLILESASTNQTSMYLCASSSLRGFSEKLFFGSGTQLSVL.

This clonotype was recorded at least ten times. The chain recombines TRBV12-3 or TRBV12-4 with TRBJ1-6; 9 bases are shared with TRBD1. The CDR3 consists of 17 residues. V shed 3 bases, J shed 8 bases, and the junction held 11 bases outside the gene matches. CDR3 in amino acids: CASSFTRTGAGYSPLHF. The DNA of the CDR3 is TGTGCCAGCAGTTTCACCCGGACAGGGGCTGGTTATTCACCCCTCCACTTT.

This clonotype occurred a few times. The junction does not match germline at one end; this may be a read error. Written as DNA, the CDR3 is TGCGCCAGCAGCCAAGGAGAGACAGGGTGGGGCTACTATGAGCAGTTCTTC. Its translation: CASSQGETGWGYYEQFF. This chain connects TRBV4-1 to TRBJ2-1, with 7 bases aligning to TRBD1. CDR1 and CDR2 from the germline V gene are MGHRA and YSYEKL. The CDR3 runs to 17 residues.

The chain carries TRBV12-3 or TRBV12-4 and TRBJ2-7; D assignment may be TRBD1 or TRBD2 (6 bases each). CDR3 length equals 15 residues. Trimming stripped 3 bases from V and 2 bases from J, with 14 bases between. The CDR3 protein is CASSFGSGQTYEQYF. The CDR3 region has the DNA TGTGCCAGCAGTTTTGGTAGCGGACAGACCTACGAGCAGTACTTC.

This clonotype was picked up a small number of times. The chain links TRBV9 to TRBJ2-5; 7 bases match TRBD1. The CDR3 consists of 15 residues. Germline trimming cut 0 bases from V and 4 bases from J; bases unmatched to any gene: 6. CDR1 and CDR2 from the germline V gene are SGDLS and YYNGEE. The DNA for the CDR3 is TGTGCCAGCAGCGTAGTTACAGGGGTGGGAGAGACCCAGTACTTC. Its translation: CASSVVTGVGETQYF.

DNA for the CDR3: TGCGCCAGCAGCCAAAATGGGTGGCCCCGCGAGACCCAGTACTTC. Translating gives CASSQNGWPRETQYF. J is TRBJ2-5 and V is TRBV4-1, with D uncertain. From germline, CDR1 is MGHRA and CDR2 YSYEKL. Trimming removed 2 bases from V and 5 bases from J, with 15 bases in between. This CDR3 comprises 15 residues.

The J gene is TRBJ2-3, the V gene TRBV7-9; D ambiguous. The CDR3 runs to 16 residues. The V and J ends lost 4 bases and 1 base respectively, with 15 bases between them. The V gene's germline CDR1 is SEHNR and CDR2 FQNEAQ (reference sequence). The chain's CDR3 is CASSSRFSRGTDTQYF. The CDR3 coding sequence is TGTGCCAGCAGCTCCCGCTTTTCCCGGGGCACAGATACGCAGTATTTT.

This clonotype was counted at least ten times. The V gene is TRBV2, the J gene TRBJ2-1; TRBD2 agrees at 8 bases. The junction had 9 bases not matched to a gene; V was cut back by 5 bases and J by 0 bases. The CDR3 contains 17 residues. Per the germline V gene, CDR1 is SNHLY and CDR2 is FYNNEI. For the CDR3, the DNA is TGTGCCAGCAGTCGGACTAGCCTGGGGCCCTCCTACAATGAGCAGTTCTTC. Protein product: CASSRTSLGPSYNEQFF.

The CDR3: CASSGGQNTEAFF. The DNA for the CDR3 is TGTGCCAGCAGCGGGGGCCAGAACACTGAAGCTTTCTTT. V usage is TRBV9 and J usage is TRBJ1-1, with D perhaps TRBD1 (5 bases). Germline CDR1 is SGDLS and CDR2 is YYNGEE. This CDR3 has 13 residues. V dropped 3 bases and J dropped 1 base, with 7 bases sitting between them.

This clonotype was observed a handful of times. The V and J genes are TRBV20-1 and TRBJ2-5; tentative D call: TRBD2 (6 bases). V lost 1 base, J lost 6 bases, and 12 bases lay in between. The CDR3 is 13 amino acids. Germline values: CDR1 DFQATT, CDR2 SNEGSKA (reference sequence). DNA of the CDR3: TGCAGTGCTAGAGCGGAGGGGTCCAAGACCCAGTACTTC. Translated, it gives CSARAEGSKTQYF.

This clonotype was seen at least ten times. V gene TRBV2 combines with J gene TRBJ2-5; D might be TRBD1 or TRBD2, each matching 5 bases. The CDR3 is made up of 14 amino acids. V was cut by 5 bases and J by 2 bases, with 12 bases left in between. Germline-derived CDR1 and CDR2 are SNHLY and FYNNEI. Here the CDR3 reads CASSTTDYQETQYF. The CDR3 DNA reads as TGTGCCAGCAGTACGACAGACTATCAAGAGACCCAGTACTTC.

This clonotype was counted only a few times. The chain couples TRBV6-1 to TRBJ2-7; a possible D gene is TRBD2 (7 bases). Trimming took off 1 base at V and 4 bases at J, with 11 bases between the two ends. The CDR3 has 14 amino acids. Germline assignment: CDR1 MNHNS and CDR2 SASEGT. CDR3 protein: CASSEGRGAYEQYF. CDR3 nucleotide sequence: TGTGCCAGCAGTGAAGGTCGGGGGGCTTACGAGCAGTACTTC.

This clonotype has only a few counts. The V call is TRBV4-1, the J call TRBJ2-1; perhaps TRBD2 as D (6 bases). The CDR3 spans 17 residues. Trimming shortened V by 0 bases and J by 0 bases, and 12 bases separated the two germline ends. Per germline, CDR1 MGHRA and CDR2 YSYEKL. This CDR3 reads CASSQDPRGSSYNEQFF. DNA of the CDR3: TGCGCCAGCAGCCAAGACCCTCGGGGGAGCTCCTACAATGAGCAGTTCTTC.

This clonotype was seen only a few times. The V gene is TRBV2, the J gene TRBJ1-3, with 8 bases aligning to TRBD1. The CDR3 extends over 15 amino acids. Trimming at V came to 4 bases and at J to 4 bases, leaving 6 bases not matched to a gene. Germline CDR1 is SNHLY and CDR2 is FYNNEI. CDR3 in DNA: TGTGCCAGCAGTGCCCAGGGGGCTTCAGGAAACACCATATATTTT. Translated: CASSAQGASGNTIYF. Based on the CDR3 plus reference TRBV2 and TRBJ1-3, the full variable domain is EPEVTQTPSHQVTQMGQEVILRCVPISNHLYFYWYRQILGQKVEFLVSFYNNEISEKSEIFDDQFSVERPDGSNFTLKIRSTKLEDSAMYFCASSAQGASGNTIYFGEGSWLTVV.

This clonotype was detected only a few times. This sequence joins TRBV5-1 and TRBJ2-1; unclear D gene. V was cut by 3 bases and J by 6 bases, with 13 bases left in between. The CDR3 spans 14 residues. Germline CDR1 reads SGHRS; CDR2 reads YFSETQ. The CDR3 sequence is CASSSPGSSNEQFF. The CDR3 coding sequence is TGCGCCAGCAGCTCACCGGGTAGCTCCAATGAGCAGTTCTTC.